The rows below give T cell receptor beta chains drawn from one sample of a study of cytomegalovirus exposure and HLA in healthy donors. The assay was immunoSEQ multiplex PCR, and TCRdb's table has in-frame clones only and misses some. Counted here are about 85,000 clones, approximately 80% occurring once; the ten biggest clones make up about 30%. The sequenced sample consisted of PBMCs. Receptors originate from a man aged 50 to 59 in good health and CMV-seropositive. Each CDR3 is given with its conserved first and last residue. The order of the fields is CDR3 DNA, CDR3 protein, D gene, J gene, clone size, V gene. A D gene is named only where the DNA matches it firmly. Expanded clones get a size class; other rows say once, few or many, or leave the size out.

TGTGCCTGGAACCGGACAGGGGGATACGAGCAGTACTTC	CAWNRTGGYEQYF	TRBD1	TRBJ2-7	NA	TRBV30
TGTGCCAGCAGCAGAAACGCAGTATTTTACTACGAGCAGTACTTC	CASSRNAVFYYEQYF	NA	TRBJ2-7	NA	TRBV5-5
TGCGCCAGCAGCCAAGATGTACAGGGGTTCTATGAGCAGTTCTTC	CASSQDVQGFYEQFF	TRBD1	TRBJ2-1	NA	TRBV4-1
TGCAGCGTCCTAGACTTCTACGAGCAGTACTTC	CSVLDFYEQYF	NA	TRBJ2-7	NA	TRBV29-1
TGTGCCAGCAGGCGTCCGGGACTCCGGAGGTCCTACAATGAGCAGTTCTTC	CASRRPGLRRSYNEQFF	NA	TRBJ2-1	NA	TRBV7-9
TGTGCCAGCAGTGACCCGGAAGGGCGGGCCTCTGGGGCCAACGTCCTGACTTTC	CASSDPEGRASGANVLTF	NA	TRBJ2-6	NA	TRBV6-1
TGTGCCAGCAGCCCCTCAGCGGGGGTTTCCTACGAGCAGTACTTC	CASSPSAGVSYEQYF	TRBD2	TRBJ2-7	NA	TRBV7-9
TGTGCCAGCAGCTTAGGCAGCGGACGGAGAACAGATACGCAGTATTTT	CASSLGSGRRTDTQYF	NA	TRBJ2-3	NA	TRBV11-2
TGTGCCAGCAGTCGGTCCGGGACTCGAGGAGATACGCAGTATTTT	CASSRSGTRGDTQYF	NA	TRBJ2-3	NA	TRBV27
TGTGCCTGGGGGACAGGGCCGCGCTATGGCTACACCTTC	CAWGTGPRYGYTF	TRBD1	TRBJ1-2	NA	TRBV30
TGTGCCTGGAGTGTGGACAGGGGCAATTCACCCCTCCACTTT	CAWSVDRGNSPLHF	TRBD1	TRBJ1-6	NA	TRBV30
TGTGCCAGCAGTTACTCGGTTAGCGCAAGCTCCTACGAGCAGTACTTC	CASSYSVSASSYEQYF	NA	TRBJ2-7	NA	TRBV6-6
TGCGCCAGCAGCGGACAGATACAAGAGACCCAGTACTTC	CASSGQIQETQYF	NA	TRBJ2-5	few	TRBV5-1
TGTGCCAGCAGCTCCCAGGCCGACAGACTCTCTGGGGCCAACGTCCTGACTTTC	CASSSQADRLSGANVLTF	NA	TRBJ2-6	NA	TRBV7-3
TGTGCCAGCAGAAGGACAGGAGAGGGCAATCAGCCCCAGCATTTT	CASRRTGEGNQPQHF	TRBD1	TRBJ1-5	NA	TRBV6-5
TGTTCCAGCAGCCCAGGGACAGGAAGCAATCAGCCCCAGCATTTT	CSSSPGTGSNQPQHF	TRBD1	TRBJ1-5	NA	TRBV7-9
TGTGCCAGTAGTATAGAACAGCGGGGTTGGGTTACGCAGTATTTT	CASSIEQRGWVTQYF	TRBD2	TRBJ2-3	NA	TRBV19
TGTGCCAGCAGCTTGGAAGTGACAGGGGAAGCTGAAGCTTTCTTT	CASSLEVTGEAEAFF	TRBD1	TRBJ1-1	NA	TRBV5-6
TGTGCCAGCAGCCCGGGAGGGGTGGTTCGCACAGATACGCAGTATTTT	CASSPGGVVRTDTQYF	TRBD2	TRBJ2-3	NA	TRBV5-4
TGTGCCAGTAGTATTTACAGGGCCCAGCCCCAGCATTTT	CASSIYRAQPQHF	NA	TRBJ1-5	NA	TRBV19
TGTGCCAGCAGCCCTGGGACTAGCGGGAACACCGGGGAGCTGTTTTTT	CASSPGTSGNTGELFF	TRBD2	TRBJ2-2	NA	TRBV5-4
TGTGCCAGTAGTATAGACAGGGGTAGTGGCTACACCTTC	CASSIDRGSGYTF	NA	TRBJ1-2	NA	TRBV19
TGTGCCTGGAGAGCCCCAGGCCTAGCCAAAAACATTCAGTACTTC	CAWRAPGLAKNIQYF	NA	TRBJ2-4	NA	TRBV30
TGCGCCAGCAGCCAAGCGGGAGGGTATGGGGCCAACGTCCTGACTTTC	CASSQAGGYGANVLTF	TRBD2	TRBJ2-6	NA	TRBV4-3
TGTGCCAGCAGCCCCGGGGGGGGCCCAGGGGAAGGTACGCAGTATTTT	CASSPGGGPGEGTQYF	TRBD2	TRBJ2-3	NA	TRBV7-2
TGTGCCACCAGCAGAGAGGGCGGGAGCTCCTACGAGCAGTACTTC	CATSREGGSSYEQYF	TRBD2	TRBJ2-7	NA	TRBV15
TGTGCCAGCAGTGAACTAAGCGTCCTGACTGAAGCTTTCTTT	CASSELSVLTEAFF	NA	TRBJ1-1	NA	TRBV6-1
TGTGCCAGTAGATCGAGGGGGCTCTCTCCAGATACGCAGTATTTT	CASRSRGLSPDTQYF	TRBD1	TRBJ2-3	once	TRBV19
TGTGCCATTTCGGGACTAGCGGACTACAATGAGCAGTTCTTC	CAISGLADYNEQFF	TRBD2	TRBJ2-1	NA	TRBV10-3
TGTGCCAGTCGGGGAGGGGCATCGGGGGAGCTGTTTTTT	CASRGGASGELFF	TRBD2	TRBJ2-2	NA	TRBV19
TGTGCCAGCTCACCGGGACTAGCCTACGAGCAGTACTTC	CASSPGLAYEQYF	TRBD2	TRBJ2-7	NA	TRBV18
TGTGCCAGCAGTGCTGTTCCCAAGGAGTATAGCAATCAGCCCCAGCATTTT	CASSAVPKEYSNQPQHF	NA	TRBJ1-5	NA	TRBV2
TGTGCCAGCAGCTTAAGAACAGGGCACGGCTACACCTTC	CASSLRTGHGYTF	NA	TRBJ1-2	NA	TRBV7-9
TGTGCCAGCAGCTTATCGGGGCTAGCGGGAGGGTCCACAGATACGCAGTATTTT	CASSLSGLAGGSTDTQYF	TRBD2	TRBJ2-3	NA	TRBV7-2
TGTGCCAGTAGTATAGACCCCCCACAGGGGGGCAACACCTTC	CASSIDPPQGGNTF	TRBD1	TRBJ1-2	NA	TRBV19
TGTGCCAGCAGCGTAGGGTTGGACAGCCTAAGCTATGGCTACACCTTC	CASSVGLDSLSYGYTF	NA	TRBJ1-2	NA	TRBV9
TGTGCCAGCAGCCAAGAGCTAGCTGGCCATGAGCAGTTCTTC	CASSQELAGHEQFF	NA	TRBJ2-1	NA	TRBV4-2
TGTGCCAGCAGCTCCCGAGGGGGGGGGAACACCGGGGAGCTGTTTTTT	CASSSRGGGNTGELFF	NA	TRBJ2-2	NA	TRBV7-2
TGTGCCAGCAGCCAAGATAGCGGGACTAGCGTAGGGACCCAGTACTTC	CASSQDSGTSVGTQYF	TRBD2	TRBJ2-5	NA	TRBV4-2
TGTGCCAGCAGTGATGGGGGGGGAGGCGGGGAGCTGTTTTTT	CASSDGGGGGELFF	TRBD2	TRBJ2-2	NA	TRBV6-1
TGTGCCAGCAGCTTAGGAGCGGGAGGGTCCTACAATGAGCAGTTCTTC	CASSLGAGGSYNEQFF	TRBD2	TRBJ2-1	few	TRBV7-2
TGCGCCAGCAGCCCCAGCGGTGGGAGGTTATACAATGAGCAGTTCTTC	CASSPSGGRLYNEQFF	NA	TRBJ2-1	NA	TRBV4-1
TGTGCCAGCAGTTTCGTTCGTCCTACCTACGAGCAGTACTTC	CASSFVRPTYEQYF	NA	TRBJ2-7	NA	TRBV27
TGTGCCAGCAGCTTAGGGGCGAACGAAAACATTCAGTACTTC	CASSLGANENIQYF	NA	TRBJ2-4	once	TRBV7-2
TGTGCCAGCAGCCCCTGGGGGAGGTGGGACAATCAGCCCCAGCATTTT	CASSPWGRWDNQPQHF	NA	TRBJ1-5	NA	TRBV7-6
TGTGTCAGAAGCTTAGATAGCATTGAAGAGCAGTTCTTC	CVRSLDSIEEQFF	NA	TRBJ2-1	few	TRBV7-5
TGTGCCAGCAGCAAATCAGTCTCGGGGCAGTACTTC	CASSKSVSGQYF	NA	TRBJ2-7	NA	TRBV21-1
TGTGCCAGCAGTACGGGACAGGGGGCCATCTACGAGCAGTACTTC	CASSTGQGAIYEQYF	TRBD1	TRBJ2-7	NA	TRBV6-1